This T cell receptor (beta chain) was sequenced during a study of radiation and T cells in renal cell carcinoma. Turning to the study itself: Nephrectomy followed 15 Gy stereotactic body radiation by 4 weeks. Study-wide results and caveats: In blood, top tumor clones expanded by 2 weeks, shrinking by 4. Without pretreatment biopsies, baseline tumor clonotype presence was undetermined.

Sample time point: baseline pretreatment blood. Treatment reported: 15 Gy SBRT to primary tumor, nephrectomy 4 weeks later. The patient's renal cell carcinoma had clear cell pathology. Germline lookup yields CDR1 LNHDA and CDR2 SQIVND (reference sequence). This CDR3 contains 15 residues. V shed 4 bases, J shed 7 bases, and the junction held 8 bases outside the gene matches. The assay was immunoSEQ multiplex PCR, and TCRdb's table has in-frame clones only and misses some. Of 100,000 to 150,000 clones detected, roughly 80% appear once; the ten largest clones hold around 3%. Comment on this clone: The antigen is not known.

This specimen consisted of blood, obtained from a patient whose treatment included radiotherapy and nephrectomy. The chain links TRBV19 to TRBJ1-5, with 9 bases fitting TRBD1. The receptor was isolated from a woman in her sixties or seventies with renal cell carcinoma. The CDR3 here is CASSRTGESGQPQHF. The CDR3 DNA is TGTGCCAGTAGTAGGACAGGGGAAAGCGGGCAGCCCCAGCATTTT.